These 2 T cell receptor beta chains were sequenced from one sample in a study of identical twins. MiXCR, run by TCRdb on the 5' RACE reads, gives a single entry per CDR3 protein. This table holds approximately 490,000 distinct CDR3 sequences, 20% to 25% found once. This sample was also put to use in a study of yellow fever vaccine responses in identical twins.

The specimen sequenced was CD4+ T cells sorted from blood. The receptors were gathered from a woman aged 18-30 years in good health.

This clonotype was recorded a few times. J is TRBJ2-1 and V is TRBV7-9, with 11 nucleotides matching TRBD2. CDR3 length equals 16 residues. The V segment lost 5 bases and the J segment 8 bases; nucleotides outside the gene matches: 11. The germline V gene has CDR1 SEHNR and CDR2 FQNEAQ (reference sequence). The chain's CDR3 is CASSPGLAATRDEQFF. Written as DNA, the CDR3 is TGTGCCAGCAGCCCGGGACTAGCGGCCACCAGGGATGAGCAGTTCTTC.

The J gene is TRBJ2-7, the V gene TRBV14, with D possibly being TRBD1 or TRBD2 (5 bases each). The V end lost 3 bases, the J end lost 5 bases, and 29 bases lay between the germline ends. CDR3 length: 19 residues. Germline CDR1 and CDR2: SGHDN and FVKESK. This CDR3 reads CASSHRRGVGPLGVNEQYF. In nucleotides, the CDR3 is TGTGCCAGCAGCCATCGCAGAGGGGTAGGGCCATTGGGAGTAAACGAGCAGTACTTC.